This T cell receptor beta chain was profiled in a study of monozygotic twins with inflammatory bowel disease. Overall study findings and caveats: Patients got different immunosuppressive treatments, which may have made their repertoires more variable.

On this clonotype: What it recognizes is unknown.

The blood volume drawn from each donor was approximately 2.5 ml. TCRdb re-called the 5' RACE reads; one entry per CDR3 protein, DNA not given. This sample contains around 370,000 distinct CDR3 sequences. Per germline, CDR1 SNHLY and CDR2 FYNNEI. The CDR3 consists of 15 residues. Material: blood. This rearrangement joins TRBV2 to TRBJ2-7; TCRdb's D call of TRBD1 is untestable without DNA. The origin of this receptor is a human donor with ulcerative colitis or Crohn's disease, or a healthy co-twin of an affected twin (not recorded which). The CDR3: CASSEGAGYSYEQYF.